This entry describes one T cell receptor (beta chain). The entry originates in a study of PD-L1 blockade in urothelial cancer. The ends lost 2 bases at V and 7 bases at J; junction bases unmatched: 7. CDR1 and CDR2 from the germline V gene are SGHDT and YYEEEE. The length of the CDR3 is 15 residues. Measured with immunoSEQ multiplex PCR; TCRdb has only the in-frame clones, and not every one. The table has 25,000 to 30,000 clones, about 90% seen once. The sequence was obtained from a man aged 50-60 years with urothelial cancer. The sequences come from PBMCs, collected around atezolizumab (anti-PD-L1) treatment. The J gene is TRBJ1-5, the V gene TRBV5-6; 9 nucleotides match TRBD1. The CDR3 nucleotides are TGTGCCAGCAGCTTACAGGGGGCATGGCACCAGCCCCAGCATTTT. Amino acid sequence: CASSLQGAWHQPQHF.